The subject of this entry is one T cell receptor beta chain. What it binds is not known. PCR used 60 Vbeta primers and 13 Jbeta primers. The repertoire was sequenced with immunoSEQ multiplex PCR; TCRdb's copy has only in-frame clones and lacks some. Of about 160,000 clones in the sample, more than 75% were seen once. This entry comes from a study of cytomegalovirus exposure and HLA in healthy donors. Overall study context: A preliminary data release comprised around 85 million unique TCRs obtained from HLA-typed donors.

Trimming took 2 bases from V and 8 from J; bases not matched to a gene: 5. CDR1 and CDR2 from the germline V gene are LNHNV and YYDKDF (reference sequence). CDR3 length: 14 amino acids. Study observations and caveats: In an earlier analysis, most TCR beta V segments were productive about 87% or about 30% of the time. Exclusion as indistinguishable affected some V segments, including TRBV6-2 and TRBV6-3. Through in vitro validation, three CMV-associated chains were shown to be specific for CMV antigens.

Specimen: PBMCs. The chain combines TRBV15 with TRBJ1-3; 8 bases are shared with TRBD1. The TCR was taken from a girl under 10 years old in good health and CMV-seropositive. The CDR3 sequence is CATSRWGQVDTIYF. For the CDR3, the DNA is TGTGCCACCAGCAGATGGGGACAGGTGGACACCATATATTTT.